This entry lists 9 T cell receptor beta chains sequenced from one sample in a study of T cells in Graves' hyperthyroidism and ophthalmopathy. What was amplified from RNA transcripts were TCR beta CDR3 regions. HTBI primers were employed in a first-round RT-PCR of the TCR CDR3. From the multiplex PCR reads, TCRdb called clonotypes with MiXCR, one entry per CDR3 protein. The sample carries roughly 580,000 distinct CDR3 sequences, around 46% recorded once. Sequencing was carried out using peripheral blood or thyroid tissue (not recorded which). Receptors originate from a woman under 30 with Graves' hyperthyroidism.

Comment on this clonotype: At one end, the junction sequence differs from germline, possibly due to a read error. The V call is TRBV10-3, the J call TRBJ2-7; a weak D match, TRBD2 (5 bases). The germline V gene has CDR1 ENHRY and CDR2 SYGVKD. This CDR3 has 13 amino acids. The CDR3 is CAISESRTGELYF. CDR3 coding DNA: TGTGCCATCAGTGAGTCACGGACCGGGGAGCTGTACTTC.

In its sample, this clonotype was seen a few times. The chain is built from TRBV7-2 and TRBJ1-6; D is undetermined. The germline CDR1 and CDR2 sequences are SGHTA and FQGNSA. V was cut by 2 bases and J by 10 bases, with 12 bases left in between. The CDR3 sequence is 14 residues long. CDR3 in amino acids: CASSLRGVRSPLHF. The CDR3 coding sequence is TGTGCCAGCAGCTTACGGGGAGTGAGGTCACCCCTCCACTTT.

V usage is TRBV7-3 and J usage is TRBJ1-6; a weak D match, TRBD1 (5 bases). V was shortened by 3 bases and J by 3 bases, with 12 bases between the two germline ends. The V gene's germline CDR1 is SGHTA and CDR2 FQGTGA. The CDR3 length is 16 residues. The CDR3 DNA reads TGTGCCAGCAGCTTGGGGCCAGACAACTATAATTCACCCCTCCACTTT. Translated: CASSLGPDNYNSPLHF.

As for this clonotype: At one end the junction does not follow the germline gene, possibly because of a read error. This chain uses TRBV7-3 with TRBJ2-6; 8 bases align to TRBD1. Germline V gives CDR1 SGHTA, CDR2 FQGTGA. This CDR3 has 18 residues. DNA for the CDR3: TGCGCCAGCAGCTCCTCCGGGACAGGTCTTTCTGGGGCCAACGTCCTGACTTTC. Amino acid sequence: CASSSSGTGLSGANVLTF.

The V call is TRBV25-1, the J call TRBJ1-4; possible D gene TRBD1, 5 bases. Germline V gene data show CDR1 as MGHDK and CDR2 as SYGVNS. CDR3 length: 14 amino acids. Between the trimmed V and J ends, which lost 5 bases and 8 bases, there was a span of 15 bases. CDR3 residues: CASSWQGSGEKLFF. The CDR3 region has the DNA TGTGCCAGCAGTTGGCAGGGCTCCGGCGAAAAACTGTTTTTT. The full variable domain, with the rest looked up from reference TRBV25-1 and TRBJ1-4, is EADIYQTPRYLVIGTGKKITLECSQTMGHDKMYWYQQDPGMELHLIHYSYGVNSTEKGDLSSESTVSRIRTEHFPLTLESARPSHTSQYLCASSWQGSGEKLFFGSGTQLSVL.

Points on this clonotype: One end of the junction varies from germline; a read error may be responsible. The chain uses TRBV2 and TRBJ1-5; D is undetermined. CDR3 length: 15 residues. The germline V gene has CDR1 SNHLY and CDR2 FYNNEI. The CDR3 bases are TGTGCCAGTAGTGACTCTGGATCCCCCCTGGAGGCCCAGCATTTT. Amino acids: CASSDSGSPLEAQHF.

This clonotype occurred many times. V is TRBV10-3 and J is TRBJ2-7; 9 positions agree with TRBD1. With V trimmed by 2 bases and J by 7 bases, 3 bases remained unmatched. This CDR3 has 13 residues. Germline loops: CDR1 ENHRY, CDR2 SYGVKD. The CDR3 here is CAISETGGEEQYF. The CDR3 nucleotides read TGTGCCATCAGTGAGACAGGGGGCGAAGAGCAGTACTTC.

The genes are TRBV4-2 and TRBJ2-6, with D possibly being TRBD2 (5 bases). The V gene's germline CDR1 is LGHNA and CDR2 YNFKEQ. This CDR3 is built from 15 residues. The V end lost 6 bases, the J end lost 3 bases, and 12 bases lay between the germline ends. The CDR3 DNA follows: TGTGCCAGCAGTACCACTAGTCATGGGGCCAACGTCCTGACTTTC. Translation gives CASSTTSHGANVLTF.

This clonotype came up many times. This rearrangement joins TRBV7-9 to TRBJ1-6; D uncertain. With 1 base removed from V and 4 bases from J, the gap between germline ends came to 5 bases. The length of the CDR3 is 14 residues. Germline V lookup: CDR1 SEHNR, CDR2 FQNEAQ (reference sequence). The CDR3 nucleotides are TGTGCCAGCAGCTTAGGGGAGTATAATTCACCCCTCCACTTT. Translated: CASSLGEYNSPLHF.